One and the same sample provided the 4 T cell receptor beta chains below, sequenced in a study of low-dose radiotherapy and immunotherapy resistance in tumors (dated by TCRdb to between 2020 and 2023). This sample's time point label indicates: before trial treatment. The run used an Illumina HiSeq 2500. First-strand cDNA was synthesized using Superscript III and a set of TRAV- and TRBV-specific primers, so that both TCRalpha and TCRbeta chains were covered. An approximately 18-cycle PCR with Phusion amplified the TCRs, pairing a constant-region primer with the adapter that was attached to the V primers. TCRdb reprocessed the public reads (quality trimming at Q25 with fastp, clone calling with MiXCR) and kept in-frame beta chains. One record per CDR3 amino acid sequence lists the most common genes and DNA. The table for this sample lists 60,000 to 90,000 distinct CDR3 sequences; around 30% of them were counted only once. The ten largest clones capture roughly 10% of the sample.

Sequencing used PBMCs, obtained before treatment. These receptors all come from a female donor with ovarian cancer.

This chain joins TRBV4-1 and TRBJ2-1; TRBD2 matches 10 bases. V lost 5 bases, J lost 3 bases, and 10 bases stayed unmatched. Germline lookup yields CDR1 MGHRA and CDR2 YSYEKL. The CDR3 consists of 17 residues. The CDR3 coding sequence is TGCGCCAGCAGCTACCTGACCGGGACTAGCGACTACAATGAGCAGTTCTTC. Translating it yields CASSYLTGTSDYNEQFF.

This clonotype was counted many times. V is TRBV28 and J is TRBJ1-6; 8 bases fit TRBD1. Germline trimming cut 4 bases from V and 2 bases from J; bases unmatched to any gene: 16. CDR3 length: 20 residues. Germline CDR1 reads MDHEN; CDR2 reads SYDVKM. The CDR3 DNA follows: TGTGCCAGCAGTTGGATTGGGACAGGCACCCCGGGCGCCTATAATTCACCCCTCCACTTT. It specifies CASSWIGTGTPGAYNSPLHF.

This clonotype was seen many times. The CDR3, as DNA: TGTGCCACCAGTGATGCACAGGGGGCGCAGATCGGGGAGCTGTTTTTT. This gives the protein CATSDAQGAQIGELFF. This chain connects TRBV24-1 to TRBJ2-2; 9 bases match TRBD1. V lost 3 bases, J lost 7 bases, and 8 bases stayed unmatched. The CDR3 runs to 16 residues. CDR1 and CDR2 from the germline V gene are KGHDR and SFDVKD.

The CDR3 coding sequence is TGTGCCAGCAGCCCAGACAGGGGAGGGGGCACAGATACGCAGTATTTT. Protein product: CASSPDRGGGTDTQYF. The chain joins TRBV5-6 to TRBJ2-3; D might be TRBD1 (8 bases). CDR1 and CDR2 (germline): SGHDT, YYEEEE. This CDR3 contains 16 residues. Deletions cut 4 bases from V and 1 base from J, with 16 bases between.